This TCR beta chain was retrieved from a study of spatial heterogeneity in lung cancer. This clonotype occurred many times. CDR1 is SGHTA, CDR2 FQGNSA, per germline. Trimming took 4 bases from V and 7 from J, leaving 10 bases between them. The CDR3 length is 12 residues. Stated time point: sample taken at primary tumor resection. Unsorted whole RNA from tumor, nontumor lung or frozen PBMC underwent sequencing. The library protocol tagged each TCR cDNA with a unique molecular identifier. TCRdb itself ran the 5' RACE reads through MiXCR, one entry per CDR3 protein. The data hold about 78,000 distinct CDR3 sequences, with under 8.5% observed a single time.

The TCR comes from a male donor with early-stage non-small cell lung cancer. This material consisted of PBMCs, taken at surgery. J is TRBJ1-2 and V is TRBV7-2; D is unresolved. The CDR3 reads CASSSNLFGYTF. The DNA of the CDR3 is TGTGCCAGCAGCTCTAATCTCTTTGGCTACACCTTC.